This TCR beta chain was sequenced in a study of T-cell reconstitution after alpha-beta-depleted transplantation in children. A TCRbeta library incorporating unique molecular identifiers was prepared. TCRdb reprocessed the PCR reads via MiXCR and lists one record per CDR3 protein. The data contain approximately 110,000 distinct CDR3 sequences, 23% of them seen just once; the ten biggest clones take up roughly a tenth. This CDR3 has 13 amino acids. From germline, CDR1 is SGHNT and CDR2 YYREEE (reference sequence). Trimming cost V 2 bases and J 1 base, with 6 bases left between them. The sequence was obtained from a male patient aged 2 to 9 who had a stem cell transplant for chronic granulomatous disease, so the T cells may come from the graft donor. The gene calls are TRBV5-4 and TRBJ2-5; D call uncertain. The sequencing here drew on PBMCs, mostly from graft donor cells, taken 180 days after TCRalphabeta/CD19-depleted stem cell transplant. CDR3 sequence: CASSLPLQETQYF. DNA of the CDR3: TGTGCCAGCAGCTTACCCCTCCAAGAGACCCAGTACTTC.